The 14 T cell receptor beta chains presented below share a single source sample, sequenced in a study of PD-L1 blockade in urothelial cancer. The protocol was immunoSEQ multiplex PCR, while the TCRdb copy is restricted to in-frame clones and leaves out a portion. The sample contains around 87,000 clones, around 78% of which appear only once. Stated time point: peripheral blood 6 weeks after treatment start. The input for sequencing was PBMCs, taken around atezolizumab (anti-PD-L1) treatment. Receptor source: a man between 70 and 80 years old with urothelial cancer.

In this sample, this clone turned up a few times. This CDR3 reads CASSPTGTNLGNEQFF. The DNA of the CDR3 is TGTGCCAGCAGCCCCACCGGGACTAACCTCGGGAATGAGCAGTTCTTC. The V gene is TRBV9, the J gene TRBJ2-1; 7 positions match TRBD2. This CDR3 comprises 16 residues. V lost 4 bases, J lost 7 bases, and 14 bases stayed unmatched. Germline V gene sequence: CDR1 SGDLS, CDR2 YYNGEE.

The rearrangement links TRBV4-2 to TRBJ2-2; TRBD2 aligns across 7 bases. Germline trimming cut 1 base from V and 1 base from J; bases unmatched to any gene: 6. This CDR3 region has 17 residues. Germline CDR1 and CDR2: LGHNA and YNFKEQ. This CDR3 reads CASSQGVLAGNTGELFF. CDR3 nucleotide sequence: TGTGCCAGCAGCCAAGGTGTTTTAGCGGGGAACACCGGGGAGCTGTTTTTT.

This clone has only one observation. Here the CDR3 DNA reads TGTGCCTGGAGTCAAAATACAGGGAGCTCTGGAAACACCATATATTTT. Protein product: CAWSQNTGSSGNTIYF. The V call is TRBV30, the J call TRBJ1-3, with D possibly matching TRBD1 (6 bases). CDR3 length: 16 residues. Germline CDR1 and CDR2: GTSNPN and SVGIG (reference sequence). V shed 2 bases and J shed 0 bases, with 14 bases lying between them.

This sequence joins TRBV4-1 and TRBJ1-5; 7 nucleotides align to TRBD1. V trimming: 1 base; J trimming: 2 bases; junction bases outside the gene matches: 8. The V gene's germline CDR1 is MGHRA and CDR2 YSYEKL. CDR3 length equals 17 residues. The CDR3 DNA follows: TGCGCCAGCAGCCAAGGAGGAGGGGGCGAAGGCAATCAGCCCCAGCATTTT. Its protein is CASSQGGGGEGNQPQHF.

The chain employs TRBV7-8 and TRBJ1-2, with TRBD1 matching over 10 bases. The germline V gene has CDR1 SGHVS and CDR2 FQNEAQ. Trimming cost V 5 bases and J 6 bases; bases outside gene matches: 9. The CDR3 has 15 amino acids. The CDR3 DNA is TGTGCCAGCAGCCCCCCTGGAGACAGGGGGCATGGCTACACCTTC. Translation: CASSPPGDRGHGYTF. Combining the CDR3 with reference TRBV7-8 and TRBJ1-2 gives the whole variable domain GAGVSQSPRYKVAKRGQDVALRCDPISGHVSLFWYQQALGQGPEFLTYFQNEAQLDKSGLPSDRFFAERPEGSVSTLKIQRTQQEDSAVYLCASSPPGDRGHGYTFGSGTRLTVV.

This clone appeared once. The rearrangement links TRBV30 to TRBJ1-1; D not certain. Germline V gene sequence: CDR1 GTSNPN, CDR2 SVGIG (reference sequence). Trimming took 8 bases from V and 1 from J, leaving 11 bases between them. The CDR3 consists of 12 residues. CDR3 bases: TGTGCCGAGAGGAGAGCGAACACTGAAGCTTTCTTT. As protein: CAERRANTEAFF.

This sequence joins TRBV5-1 and TRBJ2-1; possibly TRBD2 for D (5 bases). Germline assignment: CDR1 SGHRS and CDR2 YFSETQ. V lost 3 bases to trimming and J lost 0 bases, with 10 bases between them. This CDR3 contains 15 residues. The DNA for the CDR3 is TGCGCCAGCAGCTATGGAGGAGACTCCTACAATGAGCAGTTCTTC. This encodes CASSYGGDSYNEQFF.

The V gene is TRBV19, the J gene TRBJ2-7; 7 positions match TRBD2. This CDR3 spans 14 amino acids. CDR1 and CDR2 from the germline V gene are LNHDA and SQIVND (reference sequence). V lost 6 bases to trimming and J lost 4 bases; unmatched junction nucleotides: 9. For the CDR3, the DNA is TGTGCCAGTAGGCCGAGGGGCGGGAGTTACGAGCAGTACTTC. Its protein is CASRPRGGSYEQYF.

This rearrangement joins TRBV6-5 to TRBJ2-1; 9 bases line up with TRBD2. The CDR3 spans 15 residues. V lost 2 bases and J lost 5; bases outside the gene matches: 4. Germline values: CDR1 MNHEY, CDR2 SVGAGI. The CDR3 DNA is TGTGCCAGCAGTTACGGTCTAGCGGGGAACAATGAGCAGTTCTTC. Translation gives CASSYGLAGNNEQFF.

The chain joins TRBV2 to TRBJ2-7; TRBD1 aligns across 10 bases. This CDR3 is 12 amino acids long. V shed 6 bases and J 5 bases; nucleotides not matched to a gene: 1. Germline CDR1 SNHLY, CDR2 FYNNEI. The CDR3 region has the DNA TGTGCCAGCAGCGGACAGGGGGACGAGCAGTACTTC. Protein product: CASSGQGDEQYF.

The chain couples TRBV7-2 to TRBJ2-7; TRBD1 matches at 7 bases. The CDR3 has 14 residues. Germline CDR1 reads SGHTA; CDR2 reads FQGNSA. J was trimmed by 3 bases and V by 6 bases; bases with no gene match: 8. This chain's CDR3 is CASRPGGELYEQYF. The DNA of the CDR3 is TGTGCCAGCAGGCCAGGGGGAGAACTCTACGAGCAGTACTTC.

This rearrangement joins TRBV7-9 to TRBJ2-1; TRBD1 is a possible D gene (6 bases). Trimming pared 8 bases from V and 6 bases from J, leaving 17 bases between. Germline lookup yields CDR1 SEHNR and CDR2 FQNEAQ (reference sequence). CDR3 length: 14 amino acids. The CDR3 nucleotides are TGTGCCAGCCGAACAGGGATCGTAGGCAATGAGCAGTTCTTC. It encodes CASRTGIVGNEQFF.

J is TRBJ2-2 and V is TRBV6-1; possibly TRBD2 for D (7 bases). There are 14 residues in the CDR3. V was trimmed by 6 bases and J by 5 bases, leaving 13 bases between them. Germline CDR1 reads MNHNS; CDR2 reads SASEGT. The CDR3 sequence is CASRWEGGTGELFF. The DNA for the CDR3 is TGTGCCAGCAGATGGGAGGGGGGGACCGGGGAGCTGTTTTTT.

The V call is TRBV19, the J call TRBJ2-1, with D unresolved. Germline V gives CDR1 LNHDA, CDR2 SQIVND (reference sequence). CDR3 length: 13 residues. Trimming stripped 2 bases from V and 8 bases from J, with 10 bases between. The CDR3 spells CASSILDRDEQFF. The CDR3 bases are TGTGCCAGTAGTATACTAGATCGCGATGAGCAGTTCTTC.